This T cell receptor beta chain is from a study of identical twins. In its sample, this clonotype was seen a few times. Every one of the donors was a healthy Caucasian. Germline CDR1 reads MNHEY; CDR2 reads SMNVEV (reference sequence). This CDR3 has 15 amino acids. Unmatched junction bases numbered 4, after V lost 4 bases and J lost 1 base. TCRdb recomputed calls from the 5' RACE reads with MiXCR, one row per CDR3 protein. The sample includes about 250,000 distinct CDR3 sequences, 7.5% of them seen just once. Another study also made use of these data, one on yellow fever vaccine responses in identical twins. According to that study: Twin vaccine T cell responses reportedly seemed partly convergent, partly personalized.

This sequence originates from a young woman in good health. Sequencing input: CD8+ T cells sorted from blood. The chain links TRBV27 to TRBJ2-7, with TRBD2 matching over 10 bases. The CDR3 loop reads CASSSTSGTSYEQYF. In nucleotides, the CDR3 is TGTGCCAGCAGTTCCACTAGCGGGACATCCTACGAGCAGTACTTC.